This TCR beta chain is from a study of OX40 agonist ivuxolimab in advanced cancers. Study-wide results and limits: Clonal expansion by week 6 occurred in CD4+ and CD8+ blood T cells (at 0.1 to 3.0 mg/kg).

Germline V gene lookup returns CDR1 MNHEY and CDR2 SVGAGI. V lost 2 bases to trimming and J lost 2 bases; unmatched junction nucleotides: 6. This CDR3 is 16 amino acids long. Worth noting for this clone: Its antigen is still unknown.

TCRdb's table, derived via immunoSEQ multiplex PCR, lists solely in-frame clones and lacks some. Among about 20,000 clones listed, roughly four fifths were seen once. The rearrangement joins TRBV6-5 to TRBJ2-1, with TRBD1 identical over 7 bases. This clonotype was sampled from an adult with an advanced solid tumor such as melanoma, head and neck, liver or kidney cancer. The specimen comprised CD4+ or CD8+ T cells sorted from blood, sampled in a trial of the OX40 agonist ivuxolimab. The CDR3 DNA sequence: TGTGCCAGCAGTTACGTACAGGGGATCACCTACAATGAGCAGTTCTTC. It is translated as CASSYVQGITYNEQFF.